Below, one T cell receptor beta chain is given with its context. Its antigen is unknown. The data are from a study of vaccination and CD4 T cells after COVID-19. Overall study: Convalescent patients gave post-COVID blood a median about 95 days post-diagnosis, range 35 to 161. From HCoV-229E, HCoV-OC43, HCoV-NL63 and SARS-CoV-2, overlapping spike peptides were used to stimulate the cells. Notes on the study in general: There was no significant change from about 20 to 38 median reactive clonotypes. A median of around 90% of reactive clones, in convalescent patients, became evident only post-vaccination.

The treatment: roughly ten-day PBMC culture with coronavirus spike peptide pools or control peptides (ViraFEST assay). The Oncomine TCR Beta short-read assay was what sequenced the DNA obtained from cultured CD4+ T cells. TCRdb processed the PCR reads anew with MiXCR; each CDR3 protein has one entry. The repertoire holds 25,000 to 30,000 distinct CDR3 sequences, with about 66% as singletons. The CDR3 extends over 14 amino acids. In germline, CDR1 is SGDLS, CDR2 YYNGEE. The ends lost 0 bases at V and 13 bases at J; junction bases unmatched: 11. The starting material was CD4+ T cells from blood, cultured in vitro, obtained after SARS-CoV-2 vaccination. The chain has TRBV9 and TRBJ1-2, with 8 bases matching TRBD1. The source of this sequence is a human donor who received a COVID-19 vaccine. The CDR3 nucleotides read TGTGCCAGCAGCGTAGGAGGGACAGGTGGGTCTTCCACCTTC. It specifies CASSVGGTGGSSTF.